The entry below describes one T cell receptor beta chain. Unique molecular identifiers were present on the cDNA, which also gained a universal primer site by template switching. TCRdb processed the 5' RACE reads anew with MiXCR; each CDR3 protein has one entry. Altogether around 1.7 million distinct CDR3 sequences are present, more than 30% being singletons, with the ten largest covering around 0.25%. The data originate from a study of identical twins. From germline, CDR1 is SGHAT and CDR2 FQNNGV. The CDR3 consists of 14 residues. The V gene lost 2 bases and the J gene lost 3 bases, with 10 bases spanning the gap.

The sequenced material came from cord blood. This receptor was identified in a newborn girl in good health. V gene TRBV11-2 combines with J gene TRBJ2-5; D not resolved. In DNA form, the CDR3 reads TGTGCCAGCAGCTTATTACCGTCAAAAGAGACCCAGTACTTC. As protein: CASSLLPSKETQYF.